These 17 T cell receptor beta chains were all obtained from the same sample, sequenced in a study of T-cell reconstitution after alpha-beta-depleted transplantation in children. TCRbeta library construction was performed incorporating unique molecular identifiers. TCRdb redid the calling of the PCR reads with MiXCR, one entry per CDR3 protein. The sample contains around 92,000 distinct CDR3 sequences, 9% to 15% of which appear only once. The source was PBMCs from the stem cell graft donor, collected from the stem cell graft. These receptors were collected from a human donor who donated a stem cell graft to a child with inherited bone marrow failure.

This clonotype appeared a single time. This chain connects TRBV6-1 to TRBJ2-7, with 8 bases aligning to TRBD2. The ends lost 10 bases at V and 7 bases at J; junction bases unmatched: 18. In germline, CDR1 is MNHNS, CDR2 SASEGT. CDR3 length equals 15 residues. The CDR3 spells CATSAGESVVVEQYF. CDR3 nucleotides: TGTGCCACCTCAGCGGGAGAATCTGTTGTAGTTGAGCAGTACTTC.

This clonotype was detected many times. The chain is built from TRBV29-1 and TRBJ1-1, with unresolved D. Trimming shortened V by 7 bases and J by 0 bases, and 18 bases separated the two germline ends. This CDR3 has 15 residues. Germline V gene lookup returns CDR1 SQVTM and CDR2 ANQGSEA. CDR3 DNA sequence: TGCAGCGGCCAACCCGGGTGGGCAATGAACACTGAAGCTTTCTTT. As protein: CSGQPGWAMNTEAFF.

A single count supports this clonotype. This chain joins TRBV4-1 and TRBJ1-5, with D unresolved. The CDR3 consists of 16 residues. Per the germline V gene, CDR1 is MGHRA and CDR2 is YSYEKL. With 0 bases removed from V and 0 bases from J, the gap between germline ends came to 9 bases. The CDR3 spells CASSQDNTYSNQPQHF. The DNA of the CDR3 is TGCGCCAGCAGCCAAGATAACACGTATAGCAATCAGCCCCAGCATTTT.

This clonotype appeared many times. This sequence joins TRBV10-3 and TRBJ2-1, with D possibly being TRBD2 (5 bases). The germline gives CDR1 ENHRY, CDR2 SYGVKD. The V end was cut by 0 bases, the J end by 2 bases, with 11 bases between. The length of the CDR3 is 16 residues. The CDR3 DNA is TGTGCCATCAGTGAGTCGGAGGTGAGGGCCTACAATGAGCAGTTCTTC. Protein: CAISESEVRAYNEQFF.

This clonotype was observed at least ten times. The CDR3 nucleotides read TGCGCCAGCAGCTTGGGGGCAGGCGCAAATCAGCCCCAGCATTTT. It yields the protein CASSLGAGANQPQHF. The chain uses TRBV5-1 and TRBJ1-5; D gene uncertain. The V end lost 0 bases, the J end lost 4 bases, and 11 bases lay between the germline ends. Germline V CDR1 and CDR2: SGHRS, YFSETQ. This CDR3 comprises 15 residues.

This clonotype was detected ten times or more. The chain links TRBV6-1 to TRBJ2-2, with TRBD2 identical over 10 bases. CDR3 length equals 16 residues. From germline, CDR1 is MNHNS and CDR2 SASEGT. With 5 bases clipped from V and 3 bases from J, the junction kept 6 bases outside the gene matches. The CDR3 loop reads CASSPRLAGYTGELFF. The CDR3 coding sequence is TGTGCCAGCAGTCCCAGACTAGCGGGTTACACCGGGGAGCTGTTTTTT.

As to this clonotype: It may be a read error: a sequence one base away is much more abundant. The chain has TRBV5-1 and TRBJ1-2; the match to TRBD1 covers 9 bases. CDR3 size: 15 residues. Germline V CDR1 and CDR2: SGHRS, YFSETQ. V gave up 4 bases and J gave up 2 bases; unmatched junction bases: 6. The CDR3 DNA reads TGCGCCAGCAGCCGGACAGGGGTAGTGAACTATGGCTACACCTTC. Its protein product is CASSRTGVVNYGYTF.

This clonotype has ten or more counts. V gene TRBV7-2 combines with J gene TRBJ2-3; tentative D call: TRBD1 (7 bases). Trimming removed 4 bases at V and 4 bases at J, with 15 bases between. This CDR3 is built from 15 residues. Germline V gene lookup returns CDR1 SGHTA and CDR2 FQGNSA. The DNA for the CDR3 is TGTGCCAGCAGCTCGGAGGGGGCCGGGGCAGATACGCAGTATTTT. Protein sequence: CASSSEGAGADTQYF.

This clonotype has a count of ten or more. The J gene is TRBJ1-6, the V gene TRBV5-6; D might be TRBD1 (6 bases). V lost 1 base and J 6 bases, leaving 14 bases between the germline ends. CDR1 and CDR2 (germline): SGHDT, YYEEEE. The CDR3 has 16 amino acids. This chain's CDR3 is CASSLNQGTFNSPLHF. DNA for the CDR3: TGTGCCAGCAGCTTGAATCAGGGGACGTTTAATTCACCCCTCCACTTT.

The gene calls are TRBV19 and TRBJ2-7; D gene unclear. V lost 3 bases and J lost 3, with 15 bases in between. Germline V CDR1 and CDR2: LNHDA, SQIVND (reference sequence). The CDR3 is 15 amino acids. CDR3 DNA: TGTGCCAGTAGTATCTCATTCGACTCCTTCTACGAGCAGTACTTC. Its translation is CASSISFDSFYEQYF. Using reference TRBV19 and TRBJ2-7 for the parts outside the CDR3, the full variable domain is DGGITQSPKYLFRKEGQNVTLSCEQNLNHDAMYWYRQDPGQGLRLIYYSQIVNDFQKGDIAEGYSVSREKKESFPLTVTSAQKNPTAFYLCASSISFDSFYEQYFGPGTRLTVT.

A few counts support this clonotype. The V and J genes are TRBV18 and TRBJ1-2, with a weak D call TRBD1 (6 bases). CDR1 and CDR2 from the germline V gene are KGHSH and LQKENI. Trimming cost V 2 bases and J 2 bases, with 9 bases left between them. The length of the CDR3 is 14 residues. The DNA for the CDR3 is TGTGCCAGCTCACCAGAGGGGGGAAACTATGGCTACACCTTC. Residues: CASSPEGGNYGYTF.

This clonotype appeared many times. The chain employs TRBV5-1 and TRBJ2-1, with TRBD2 matching 11 bases. Trimming removed 4 bases from V and 8 bases from J; junction bases left unmatched: 5. This CDR3 is 14 amino acids long. Germline CDR1 and CDR2: SGHRS and YFSETQ. CDR3 sequence: CASSRGTSGDEQFF. The CDR3 DNA sequence: TGCGCCAGCAGCAGGGGGACTAGCGGCGATGAGCAGTTCTTC.

The J gene is TRBJ2-6, the V gene TRBV6-5; D remains unclear. Germline CDR1 and CDR2: MNHEY and SVGAGI. With 2 bases removed from V and 3 bases from J, the gap between germline ends came to 8 bases. This CDR3 is built from 15 residues. Here the CDR3 DNA reads TGTGCCAGCAGTTACGGTGCAATTGGGGCCAACGTCCTGACTTTC. As protein: CASSYGAIGANVLTF.

The table lists this clonotype with a few counts. J is TRBJ1-5 and V is TRBV4-2, with unresolved D. There are 13 residues in the CDR3. Trimming pared 5 bases from V and 4 bases from J, leaving 9 bases between. Germline CDR1 is LGHNA and CDR2 is YNFKEQ. CDR3 sequence: CASSSLGNQPQHF. CDR3 bases: TGTGCCAGCAGCTCATTGGGAAATCAGCCCCAGCATTTT.

The CDR3 DNA sequence: TGTGCCAGCAGTTTTCATCTCAAGACAGTAAACACTGAAGCTTTCTTT. This sequence encodes CASSFHLKTVNTEAFF. The chain couples TRBV6-5 to TRBJ1-1, with a possible D match to TRBD1 (5 bases). The CDR3 contains 16 residues. CDR1 is MNHEY and CDR2 is SVGAGI in the germline V gene. Deletions cut 4 bases from V and 2 bases from J, with 17 bases between.

This clonotype was seen at least ten times. The chain is built from TRBV5-1 and TRBJ2-5, with 13 nucleotides matching TRBD2. Germline CDR1 and CDR2: SGHRS and YFSETQ. The CDR3 totals 15 residues. V gave up 4 bases and J gave up 5 bases; unmatched junction bases: 5. CDR3 amino acids: CASSGLAGVGETQYF. The CDR3 DNA is TGCGCCAGCAGCGGACTAGCGGGGGTTGGGGAGACCCAGTACTTC.

This clonotype was observed many times. J is TRBJ2-1 and V is TRBV20-1, with a tentative D call TRBD2 (6 bases). Germline CDR1 reads DFQATT; CDR2 reads SNEGSKA (reference sequence). CDR3 size: 13 residues. The CDR3 spells CRSIGGEYNEQFF. Written as DNA, the CDR3 is TGCAGAAGTATAGGAGGGGAATACAATGAGCAGTTCTTC.